The source of this T cell receptor beta chain is a study of cytomegalovirus exposure and HLA in healthy donors. For the study at large: In a previous analysis, 110 million or so unique TCR beta sequences were found from 150 million to 200 million T cells. HLA-typed donors were the source of about 85 million unique TCRs, which an early data release held. Of the donors genotyped, several hundred in all, 81% fell in the Caucasian-associated ancestry cluster.

Regarding this clone: Its antigen is not identified.

PCR amplification relied on 60 Vbeta primers (plus 13 Jbeta primers). Clones were sequenced by immunoSEQ multiplex PCR, and TCRdb holds only the in-frame ones, with some missing. The table lists fewer than 120,000 clones, around 85% of them singletons. This CDR3 contains 17 residues. Trimming shortened V by 2 bases and J by 0 bases, and 14 bases separated the two germline ends. Germline CDR1 and CDR2: MGHDK and SYGVNS. Broader study findings: As was reported, the classifier diagnosed cytomegalovirus status with high specificity and sensitivity.

Sequencing used PBMCs. This receptor was obtained from a man aged 25 to 40 in good health and CMV-seropositive. The chain recombines TRBV25-1 with TRBJ2-1, with D maybe TRBD2 (6 bases). CDR3 in amino acids: CASSEGGRFGSYNEQFF. CDR3 bases: TGTGCCAGCAGTGAAGGAGGGCGTTTTGGCTCCTACAATGAGCAGTTCTTC.